This TCR beta chain was sequenced for a study of shared clonotypes between healthy human individuals. This CDR3 is built from 14 residues. Germline lookup yields CDR1 MNHEY and CDR2 SMNVEV (reference sequence). The V gene end was trimmed by 4 bases and the J gene end by 6 bases; junction bases not matched to a gene: 4. Authors' methods: With immunoSEQ giving junction-only sequences and no quality scores, filtering differed. The assay was immunoSEQ multiplex PCR, and TCRdb's table has in-frame clones only and misses some. V, J and clone size were drawn from that table, and D and trimming were deduced from the DNA. Here the sample spans approximately 1,500,000 clones, around 97% being singletons. It was into CD45RA+ naive and CD45RA-negative memory subsets that the CD4+ cells were split.

This chain joins TRBV27 and TRBJ2-4, with TRBD1 matching over 9 bases. The origin of this receptor is a man younger than 45 in good health. What was sequenced was naive CD4+ T cells sorted from blood. The subset: CD45RA+ positively selected. The CDR3 DNA reads TGTGCCAGCAGTTGGGACAGGGCGGGAAACATTCAGTACTTC. This codes for CASSWDRAGNIQYF.